The 17 T cell receptor beta chains reported below all come from one sample, sequenced in a study of T cell repertoires in cytomegalovirus infection. These receptors have no identified antigens. In TCRdb, the reads were re-called with MiXCR into one record per CDR3 protein. The sample contains 450,000 to 600,000 distinct CDR3 sequences, roughly 42% of which appear only once. The sample was cultured PBMCs, taken from culture after CMV antigen stimulation. The receptor source for this set is a human donor in good health (CMV status not recorded). Some clones in this sample may be carry-over from other donors' samples.

The chain recombines TRBV27 with TRBJ1-1; D is uncertain. Germline V lookup: CDR1 MNHEY, CDR2 SMNVEV (reference sequence). The CDR3 consists of 15 residues. With 4 bases removed from V and 1 base from J, the gap between germline ends came to 13 bases. CDR3 bases: TGTGCCAGCAGTTCTCCCCGGAGGGCGAACACTGAAGCTTTCTTT. Its translation: CASSSPRRANTEAFF.

This clonotype was detected many times. CDR3 coding DNA: TGTGCCAGCAGCTTATTGTCAGGAACAGGAGTAGAAACCGGGGAGCTGTTTTTT. Translated, it gives CASSLLSGTGVETGELFF. The J gene is TRBJ2-2, the V gene TRBV7-6; D is perhaps TRBD1 (5 bases). The CDR3 covers 18 residues. V was cut by 2 bases and J by 5 bases, with 21 bases left in between. Germline V gene data show CDR1 as SGHVS and CDR2 as FNYEAQ. Supplemented by reference TRBV7-6 and TRBJ2-2, the full variable domain reads GAGVSQSPRYKVTKRGQDVALRCDPISGHVSLYWYRQALGQGPEFLTYFNYEAQQDKSGLPNDRFSAERPEGSISTLTIQRTEQRDSAMYRCASSLLSGTGVETGELFFGEGSRLTVL.

This clonotype came up a few times. The CDR3 DNA sequence: TGTGCCAGCAGCTTATATCGGGGGGACGGTGAAGCTTTCTTT. It specifies CASSLYRGDGEAFF. This chain uses TRBV7-8 with TRBJ1-1; the D gene is possibly TRBD1 (5 bases). The germline V gene has CDR1 SGHVS and CDR2 FQNEAQ. The CDR3 is 14 residues long. V was trimmed by 2 bases and J by 7 bases, leaving 14 bases between them.

This clonotype has only a few counts. The chain has TRBV7-8 and TRBJ2-7; D could derive from TRBD1 or TRBD2 (5 bases each). Per germline, CDR1 SGHVS and CDR2 FQNEAQ. This CDR3 spans 16 amino acids. V lost 2 bases, J lost 3 bases, and 17 bases lay in between. This CDR3 reads CASSLMNRDQIYEQYF. Here the CDR3 DNA reads TGTGCCAGCAGCTTAATGAACCGGGACCAGATCTACGAGCAGTACTTC.

J is TRBJ2-7 and V is TRBV7-2; D is ambiguous. The ends were cut back, 5 bases at V and 4 bases at J, with 9 bases in the middle. Germline values: CDR1 SGHTA, CDR2 FQGNSA. The CDR3 has 12 amino acids. CDR3: CASSLFGYEQYF. Here the CDR3 DNA reads TGTGCCAGCAGCCTCTTCGGGTACGAGCAGTACTTC.

This clonotype was recorded once. The chain employs TRBV7-6 and TRBJ1-2; D is possibly TRBD1 (5 bases). V was shortened by 6 bases and J by 8 bases, with 19 bases between the two germline ends. Per germline, CDR1 SGHVS and CDR2 FNYEAQ. This CDR3 spans 14 amino acids. CDR3 loop: CASRPSLGTRGYTF. CDR3 DNA: TGTGCCAGCAGACCCTCACTAGGGACTCGCGGCTACACCTTC.

The rearrangement uses TRBV12-3 or TRBV12-4 and TRBJ2-7; D is perhaps TRBD2 (6 bases). The length of the CDR3 is 14 residues. Trimming took off 7 bases at V and 0 bases at J, with 13 bases between the two ends. CDR3 DNA: TGTGCCAGCACCCTCGCCGGGAGCTCCTACGAGCAGTACTTC. This sequence encodes CASTLAGSSYEQYF.

This clonotype showed up just a few times. The chain carries TRBV6-6 and TRBJ2-7, with D tentatively TRBD2 (7 bases). V was shortened by 0 bases and J by 5 bases, with 14 bases between the two germline ends. Germline V gene data show CDR1 as MNHNY and CDR2 as SVGAGI (reference sequence). The CDR3 has 15 residues. Written as DNA, the CDR3 is TGTGCCAGCAGTTACTCTGGCGGGGGCGGAAACGAGCAGTACTTC. This sequence encodes CASSYSGGGGNEQYF.

The V call is TRBV3-1, the J call TRBJ2-5; D not certain. CDR3 length equals 17 residues. With 4 bases removed from V and 2 bases from J, the gap between germline ends came to 20 bases. The germline V gene encodes CDR1 LGHDT and CDR2 YNNKEL (reference sequence). CDR3 sequence: CASSRATEVATQETQYF. As DNA, the CDR3 is TGTGCCAGCAGCCGGGCGACCGAAGTAGCCACTCAAGAGACCCAGTACTTC.

This clonotype has only a few counts. The V and J genes are TRBV6-6 and TRBJ2-7; the D gene could be TRBD1 or TRBD2 (6 bases each). Germline CDR1 MNHNY, CDR2 SVGAGI (reference sequence). The V end lost 7 bases, the J end lost 0 bases, and 13 bases lay between the germline ends. The CDR3 extends over 14 amino acids. This chain's CDR3 is CASTRGPSSYEQYF. The CDR3 nucleotides are TGTGCCAGCACACGGGGGCCGAGCTCCTACGAGCAGTACTTC.

The chain employs TRBV15 and TRBJ1-1, with unresolved D. Germline V CDR1 and CDR2: LNHNV, YYDKDF (reference sequence). The germline V and J ends were trimmed by 1 base and 8 bases, with 11 bases remaining between them. The CDR3 runs to 13 residues. The CDR3 spells CATSRAGNSEAFF. CDR3 nucleotide sequence: TGTGCCACCAGCAGAGCAGGAAACAGCGAAGCTTTCTTT. The full variable domain, its missing parts supplied by reference TRBV15 and TRBJ1-1, is DAMVIQNPRYQVTQFGKPVTLSCSQTLNHNVMYWYQQKSSQAPKLLFHYYDKDFNNEADTPDNFQSRRPNTSFCFLDIRSPGLGDTAMYLCATSRAGNSEAFFGQGTRLTVV.

The chain has TRBV7-6 and TRBJ2-7; 8 nucleotides agree with TRBD2. The CDR3 is 17 amino acids. After removal of 5 bases from V and 0 bases from J, the junction contained 12 bases not matched to a gene. The germline V gene encodes CDR1 SGHVS and CDR2 FNYEAQ. The CDR3 DNA reads as TGTGCCAGCAGCCCCCGGGGGGGGGAGATTAGCTCCTACGAGCAGTACTTC. It translates to CASSPRGGEISSYEQYF.

This clonotype came up once. This chain links TRBV12-3 or TRBV12-4 with TRBJ1-1, with a possible D match to TRBD1 (5 bases). The length of the CDR3 is 16 residues. V gave up 0 bases and J gave up 1 base, with 12 bases separating them. CDR3 sequence reads: CASSLAGLSGNTEAFF. The CDR3 DNA reads TGTGCCAGCAGTTTAGCGGGGCTTTCTGGGAACACTGAAGCTTTCTTT.

The genes are TRBV6-2 or TRBV6-3 and TRBJ2-5; weak D call: TRBD2 (5 bases). The V end lost 0 bases, the J end lost 2 bases, and 10 bases lay between the germline ends. The CDR3 runs to 15 residues. Looked up from germline, CDR1 is MNHEY and CDR2 is SVGEGT. The CDR3 is CASSYSQRLQETQYF. The CDR3 nucleotides read TGTGCCAGCAGTTACTCCCAGCGGTTGCAAGAGACCCAGTACTTC.

This chain connects TRBV7-8 to TRBJ2-5, with D possibly TRBD2 on 5 matching bases. Trimming stripped 4 bases from V and 2 bases from J, with 14 bases between. The V gene's germline CDR1 is SGHVS and CDR2 FQNEAQ. The CDR3 is made up of 15 amino acids. In DNA form, the CDR3 reads TGTGCCAGCAGCTGGGAGACGCTAAAACAAGAGACCCAGTACTTC. It is translated as CASSWETLKQETQYF.

This sequence joins TRBV19 and TRBJ1-4, with 9 bases that match TRBD1. The CDR3 is made up of 15 amino acids. Germline CDR1 LNHDA, CDR2 SQIVND (reference sequence). V shed 10 bases and J 8 bases; nucleotides not matched to a gene: 14. CDR3 DNA: TGTGCCACTCGGACAGGGGCCGCCGCGGGGGAAAAACTGTTTTTT. Residues: CATRTGAAAGEKLFF. Looking up the rest from reference TRBV19 and TRBJ1-4 gives the full variable domain: DGGITQSPKYLFRKEGQNVTLSCEQNLNHDAMYWYRQDPGQGLRLIYYSQIVNDFQKGDIAEGYSVSREKKESFPLTVTSAQKNPTAFYLCATRTGAAAGEKLFFGSGTQLSVL.

This clonotype was counted only a few times. The V gene is TRBV7-9, the J gene TRBJ2-3, with no clear D. Trimming stripped 5 bases from V and 5 bases from J, with 8 bases between. Looked up from germline, CDR1 is SEHNR and CDR2 is FQNEAQ (reference sequence). The CDR3 length is 12 residues. The CDR3: CASSLPLDTQYF. The DNA for the CDR3 is TGTGCCAGCAGCCTACCTCTAGATACGCAGTATTTT.